Each of the 21 T cell receptor beta chains below was sequenced from the same sample in a study of technical replicates of blood from a handful of donors. Assay used: immunoSEQ multiplex PCR; TCRdb lists only in-frame clones, some missing. The sample includes approximately 50,000 clones, about 86% of them seen just once. The specimen sequenced was PBMCs. Receptor source: a human donor in good health. Some clones in this sample may be carry-over from other donors' samples.

The chain uses TRBV7-6 and TRBJ1-3; no clear D gene. The CDR3 runs to 14 residues. CDR1 and CDR2 from the germline V gene are SGHVS and FNYEAQ. V gave up 5 bases and J gave up 1 base, with 9 bases separating them. This chain's CDR3 is CASSARGSGNTIYF. The CDR3 DNA follows: TGTGCCAGCAGCGCTCGAGGTTCTGGAAACACCATATATTTT.

The CDR3 bases are TGCGCCAGCACGACTAGCGGGGGTGAAAACAATGAGCAGTTCTTC. This encodes CASTTSGGENNEQFF. The V gene is TRBV23-1, the J gene TRBJ2-1; 12 bases map to TRBD2. TRBV23-1 is recorded as an ORF, its role being uncertain. This CDR3 region has 15 residues. V shed 7 bases, J shed 5 bases, and the junction held 6 bases outside the gene matches.

The chain is built from TRBV6-6 and TRBJ1-5; a weak D match, TRBD1 (6 bases). V lost 4 bases and J lost 2, with 9 bases in between. The CDR3 extends over 14 amino acids. Germline V gives CDR1 MNHNY, CDR2 SVGAGI (reference sequence). DNA of the CDR3: TGTGCCAGCAGTTCCTCAGGGGGCAATCAGCCCCAGCATTTT. This gives the protein CASSSSGGNQPQHF.

This rearrangement joins TRBV7-8 to TRBJ1-1; D possibly corresponds to TRBD1 (5 bases). CDR1 is SGHVS and CDR2 is FQNEAQ in the germline V gene. With 4 bases removed from V and 4 bases from J, the gap between germline ends came to 19 bases. The CDR3 consists of 16 residues. The CDR3 is CASSSDVREDTTEAFF. The CDR3 region has the DNA TGTGCCAGCAGCTCGGATGTCAGGGAAGATACCACTGAAGCTTTCTTT.

This chain connects TRBV11-2 to TRBJ2-3; 8 bases match TRBD2. The CDR3 runs 16 residues. CDR1 is SGHAT, CDR2 FQNNGV, per germline. The junction had 9 bases not matched to a gene; V was cut back by 5 bases and J by 2 bases. In nucleotides, the CDR3 is TGTGCCAGCAGCCTAATAGCGGGGCTAAACACAGATACGCAGTATTTT. Its translation is CASSLIAGLNTDTQYF.

The chain combines TRBV29-1 with TRBJ2-1, with 8 positions matching TRBD2. CDR3 length equals 16 residues. J was trimmed by 0 bases and V by 7 bases; bases with no gene match: 11. The germline gives CDR1 SQVTM, CDR2 ANQGSEA. The CDR3 DNA reads as TGCAGCGACCTCTCTCGCGGGGGGAGCTCCTACAATGAGCAGTTCTTC. Translated, it gives CSDLSRGGSSYNEQFF.

The rearrangement uses TRBV30 and TRBJ2-3; TRBD1 might be the D (6 bases). Trimming removed 1 base from V and 4 bases from J, with 9 bases in between. This CDR3 region has 13 residues. Germline lookup yields CDR1 GTSNPN and CDR2 SVGIG (reference sequence). This chain's CDR3 is CAWSAQGPDTQYF. CDR3 nucleotides: TGTGCCTGGAGTGCACAGGGCCCAGATACGCAGTATTTT.

This clone was detected only once. This chain joins TRBV4-3 and TRBJ2-7; D is possibly TRBD2 (5 bases). Germline V lookup: CDR1 LGHNA, CDR2 YSLEER. The length of the CDR3 is 14 residues. V lost 1 base and J lost 3, with 10 bases in between. CDR3 amino acids: CASSQALGSYEQYF. Written as DNA, the CDR3 is TGCGCCAGCAGCCAAGCCCTAGGGAGCTACGAGCAGTACTTC.

The chain couples TRBV21-1 to TRBJ2-7; TRBD2, the table's D call, lacks a check against the DNA. TRBV21-1 is tagged as a pseudogene. This CDR3 has 18 residues. This CDR3 reads CASGPTRAGGENYNEQYF. Here the CDR3 DNA reads TGTGCCAGCGGTCCTACCCGGGCGGGGGGGGAGAACTATAACGAGCAGTACTTC.

The rearrangement links TRBV7-2 to TRBJ2-4; a weak D match, TRBD2 (7 bases). Per the germline V gene, CDR1 is SGHTA and CDR2 is FQGNSA. CDR3 length: 14 residues. Trimming removed 8 bases at V and 6 bases at J, with 17 bases between. CDR3 sequence: CASSRGPGGNIQYF. DNA for the CDR3: TGTGCCAGCTCGCGGGGGCCGGGTGGAAACATTCAGTACTTC.

This chain connects TRBV23-1 to TRBJ1-5, with 8 bases that match TRBD1. TRBV23-1 is marked as an open reading frame, function uncertain. The CDR3 spans 16 residues. The V segment lost 3 bases and the J segment 2 bases; nucleotides outside the gene matches: 6. The CDR3 sequence: CASSHSGQGGNQPQHF. In DNA form, the CDR3 reads TGCGCCAGCAGTCATTCAGGACAGGGTGGCAATCAGCCCCAGCATTTT.

This chain joins TRBV5-6 and TRBJ2-5, with D possibly matching TRBD2 (5 bases). The CDR3 is made up of 15 amino acids. The V end was cut by 2 bases, the J end by 0 bases, with 11 bases between. Germline CDR1 and CDR2: SGHDT and YYEEEE. The CDR3 reads CASSFRRLNQETQYF. The CDR3 coding sequence is TGTGCCAGCAGCTTCCGCAGACTAAACCAAGAGACCCAGTACTTC.

The genes are TRBV19 and TRBJ2-7; 9 nucleotides align to TRBD1. The CDR3 sequence is 13 residues long. V lost 8 bases and J lost 3; bases outside the gene matches: 5. Germline values: CDR1 LNHDA, CDR2 SQIVND (reference sequence). CDR3 nucleotide sequence: TGTGCCAGTCAGAAGGACAGGGGCTACGAGCAGTACTTC. Amino acids: CASQKDRGYEQYF.

This clone was observed once. CDR3 sequence: CASSQDLGRRDYGYTF. The CDR3 DNA follows: TGTGCCAGCAGCCAAGATCTGGGGCGGAGGGACTATGGCTACACCTTC. The V and J genes are TRBV4-2 and TRBJ1-2; maybe TRBD1 (5 bases). The CDR3 extends over 16 amino acids. Germline V lookup: CDR1 LGHNA, CDR2 YNFKEQ. V was clipped by 0 bases and J by 3 bases, with 14 bases between them.

V gene TRBV30 combines with J gene TRBJ2-1, with a weak D call TRBD2 (6 bases). There are 14 residues in the CDR3. Germline V gene lookup returns CDR1 GTSNPN and CDR2 SVGIG (reference sequence). CDR3 bases: TGTGCTATAGATACTAGCTACTCCTACAATGAGCAGTTCTTC. Its protein is CAIDTSYSYNEQFF.

This clone showed up many times. The chain is built from TRBV7-2 and TRBJ2-7, with a weak D call TRBD2 (5 bases). Germline loops: CDR1 SGHTA, CDR2 FQGNSA. This CDR3 comprises 13 residues. V was cut by 6 bases and J by 4 bases, with 13 bases left in between. CDR3 region: CASRRNGLYEQYF. In DNA form, the CDR3 reads TGTGCCAGCAGACGTAATGGACTTTACGAGCAGTACTTC.

This chain connects TRBV5-6 to TRBJ1-1, with 7 nucleotides matching TRBD1. CDR3 length: 16 amino acids. Germline CDR1 reads SGHDT; CDR2 reads YYEEEE. The junction had 9 bases not matched to a gene; V was cut back by 3 bases and J by 1 base. CDR3 nucleotide sequence: TGTGCCAGCAGCTGGGGGGACAGAAGGGCGAACACTGAAGCTTTCTTT. Translated: CASSWGDRRANTEAFF.

This clone came up once. This chain links TRBV7-9 with TRBJ2-3, with D possibly TRBD1 on 7 matching bases. CDR1 is SEHNR and CDR2 is FQNEAQ in the germline V gene (reference sequence). The CDR3 runs 16 residues. Trimming cost V 4 bases and J 0 bases, with 14 bases left between them. CDR3 region: CASSSAGTVSTDTQYF. CDR3 nucleotides: TGTGCCAGCAGCTCCGCGGGGACAGTTAGCACAGATACGCAGTATTTT.

The chain links TRBV6-1 to TRBJ2-1, with TRBD2 identical over 7 bases. Trimming took 0 bases from V and 9 from J; bases not matched to a gene: 2. The CDR3 runs to 13 residues. The V gene's germline CDR1 is MNHNS and CDR2 SASEGT. As DNA, the CDR3 is TGTGCCAGCAGTGAAGCTGGGAGGGGTGAGCAGTTCTTC. Translating gives CASSEAGRGEQFF.

This clone appeared once. The chain recombines TRBV6-5 with TRBJ1-2; a weak D match, TRBD1 (5 bases). CDR3 length: 15 amino acids. V gave up 0 bases and J gave up 4 bases, with 12 bases separating them. Germline V lookup: CDR1 MNHEY, CDR2 SVGAGI. In nucleotides, the CDR3 is TGTGCCAGCAGTTACTCGGGAGGGGCTGGCTATGGCTACACCTTC. As protein: CASSYSGGAGYGYTF.

This chain connects TRBV5-5 to TRBJ1-2; D unclear. The V end was cut by 2 bases, the J end by 2 bases, with 10 bases between. The CDR3 consists of 14 residues. The germline V gene encodes CDR1 SGHKS and CDR2 YYEKEE (reference sequence). The CDR3 is CASSFPGSNYGYTF. The CDR3 DNA is TGTGCCAGCAGCTTCCCGGGTTCCAACTATGGCTACACCTTC.